This TCR beta chain emerged from a study of CD8 T cells in Susac syndrome. As to this clonotype: What it binds is unknown.

With random hexamers, reverse transcription was performed on about 0.5 to 1 ug of RNA. Multiplex PCR with immunoSEQ amplified the TCR beta CDR3 across 54 Vbeta and 13 Jbeta. TCRdb re-called the immunoSEQ multiplex PCR reads with MiXCR, one entry per CDR3 protein. The sample records 110,000 or so distinct CDR3 sequences, 85% to 95% being singletons. V was clipped by 5 bases and J by 12 bases, with 17 bases between them. The germline CDR1 and CDR2 sequences are SNHLY and FYNNEI. The CDR3 extends over 12 amino acids. Overall study findings and caveats: As acknowledged by the study, its TCR sequencing and HLA analysis included a relatively small number of individuals.

The CD8+ and CD4+ T cells were negatively isolated, with the TEMRA cells enriched by FACS. The genes are TRBV2 and TRBJ2-7, with D perhaps TRBD2 (6 bases). The clonotype comes from a human donor with multiple sclerosis. Sequencing was carried out using CD4+ T cells from PBMCs. The CDR3 reads CASSTRDFLRYF. CDR3 DNA sequence: TGTGCCAGCAGTACTAGGGACTTCCTTAGGTACTTC.